A selection of T cell receptor beta chains follows, all from one sample in a study of Ad26.COV2.S vaccination and SARS-CoV-2 variants. Only in-frame clones appear in the TCRdb table, and some are missing; sequencing was by immunoSEQ multiplex PCR. The sample has 300,000 to 400,000 clones; 90% are singletons. Sequencing used peripheral blood, obtained in a trial of Ad26.COV2.S vaccine versus placebo. Receptors were obtained from a person between 18 and 59 years old who received the Ad26.COV2.S COVID-19 vaccine or a placebo. Both conserved end residues are part of each CDR3. D genes are given only for firm matches. Only some rows state a clone size, as once, few, many or a class for expanded clones.

d_gene: TRBD1
v_gene: TRBV7-2
abundance: NA
j_gene: TRBJ2-3
CDR3nt: TGTGCCAGCAGCTTAGATCGGACAGGGGCCTCGGATACGCAGTATTTT
CDR3aa: CASSLDRTGASDTQYF

d_gene: NA
v_gene: TRBV5-1
abundance: once
j_gene: TRBJ2-1
CDR3nt: TGCGCCAGCAGCTTGGCCAGTAACCCGTCGGACAATGAGCAGTTCTTC
CDR3aa: CASSLASNPSDNEQFF

d_gene: NA
v_gene: TRBV18
abundance: NA
j_gene: TRBJ2-7
CDR3nt: TGTGCCAGCTCACCACCGTCGACCGGGACAGCGGGCTACGAGCAGTACTTC
CDR3aa: CASSPPSTGTAGYEQYF

d_gene: TRBD2
v_gene: TRBV24-1
abundance: NA
j_gene: TRBJ2-1
CDR3nt: TGTGCCACCAGTAACAGCGGGGGGACCAATGAGCAGTTCTTC
CDR3aa: CATSNSGGTNEQFF

d_gene: NA
v_gene: TRBV5-5
abundance: NA
j_gene: TRBJ1-1
CDR3nt: TGTGCCAGCAAACGGGATGCCCTAGACGGGACTGAAGCTTTCTTT
CDR3aa: CASKRDALDGTEAFF

d_gene: NA
v_gene: TRBV18
abundance: NA
j_gene: TRBJ1-3
CDR3nt: TGTGCCAGCTCACCCGGACAGCACTCTGGAAACACCATATATTTT
CDR3aa: CASSPGQHSGNTIYF

d_gene: NA
v_gene: TRBV14
abundance: once
j_gene: TRBJ1-2
CDR3nt: TGTGCCAGCAGCCAAGCGAATACAGGCTACACCTTC
CDR3aa: CASSQANTGYTF

d_gene: NA
v_gene: TRBV4-3
abundance: NA
j_gene: TRBJ2-3
CDR3nt: TGCGCCAGCAGCCAAGGGGGACCCATGGATACGCAGTATTTT
CDR3aa: CASSQGGPMDTQYF

d_gene: TRBD2
v_gene: TRBV7-9
abundance: NA
j_gene: TRBJ2-5
CDR3nt: TGTGCCAGCAGCTTTGTACCGGGACTAGTACCGGGGACCCAGTACTTC
CDR3aa: CASSFVPGLVPGTQYF

d_gene: NA
v_gene: TRBV5-8
abundance: NA
j_gene: TRBJ1-2
CDR3nt: TGTGCCAGCAGCTCCCGATCCTATGGCTACACCTTC
CDR3aa: CASSSRSYGYTF

d_gene: NA
v_gene: TRBV23-1
abundance: NA
j_gene: TRBJ1-2
CDR3nt: TGCGCCAGCAGTCAAGTAGTAGGGCCGGCTAACTATGGCTACACCTTC
CDR3aa: CASSQVVGPANYGYTF

d_gene: TRBD2
v_gene: TRBV6-2/TRBV6-3
abundance: NA
j_gene: TRBJ2-3
CDR3nt: TGTGCCAGCAGTTACGGCTTAGTAGCGGGGGGAAGCACAGATACGCAGTATTTT
CDR3aa: CASSYGLVAGGSTDTQYF

d_gene: NA
v_gene: TRBV29-1
abundance: NA
j_gene: TRBJ1-1
CDR3nt: TGCAGCGTTGTTATGAACACTGAAGCTTTCTTT
CDR3aa: CSVVMNTEAFF

d_gene: TRBD1
v_gene: TRBV19
abundance: NA
j_gene: TRBJ1-1
CDR3nt: TGTGCCAGTAGTATAGATGCGGGGACAGGCCCCACTGAAGCTTTCTTT
CDR3aa: CASSIDAGTGPTEAFF

d_gene: TRBD1
v_gene: TRBV27
abundance: NA
j_gene: TRBJ1-1
CDR3nt: TGTGCCAGCAGTTCCACTTGGACAGGCGGGCTGGACACTGAAGCTTTCTTT
CDR3aa: CASSSTWTGGLDTEAFF

d_gene: TRBD2
v_gene: TRBV7-2
abundance: NA
j_gene: TRBJ2-1
CDR3nt: TGTGCCAGCAGCTTATCCGGGACTAGCGGGGGGGCCTGGGATGAGCAGTTCTTC
CDR3aa: CASSLSGTSGGAWDEQFF

d_gene: TRBD1
v_gene: TRBV7-2
abundance: NA
j_gene: TRBJ1-6
CDR3nt: TGTGCCAGCAGCTTAGGACAGGGGGATTCACCCCTCCACTTT
CDR3aa: CASSLGQGDSPLHF

d_gene: NA
v_gene: TRBV19
abundance: NA
j_gene: TRBJ1-3
CDR3nt: TGTGCCAGTAGTACAAGGATTTCTACAGGGATCCAAAACACCATATATTTT
CDR3aa: CASSTRISTGIQNTIYF

d_gene: TRBD1
v_gene: TRBV4-1
abundance: NA
j_gene: TRBJ2-1
CDR3nt: TGCGCCAGCAGCCAAGTGACAGGGGGATGGGAGCAGTTCTTC
CDR3aa: CASSQVTGGWEQFF

d_gene: NA
v_gene: TRBV12-5
abundance: NA
j_gene: TRBJ1-4
CDR3nt: TGTGCTAGTGGTTCACAGGGCTTGGGTAACGAAAAACTGTTTTTT
CDR3aa: CASGSQGLGNEKLFF

d_gene: NA
v_gene: TRBV6-2/TRBV6-3
abundance: NA
j_gene: TRBJ1-5
CDR3nt: TGTGCCAGCAGTTTCTCCCCCCGGGACGGTTATAGCAATCAGCCCCAGCATTTT
CDR3aa: CASSFSPRDGYSNQPQHF

d_gene: NA
v_gene: TRBV19
abundance: NA
j_gene: TRBJ2-3
CDR3nt: TGTGCCAGTAGTATGGGGACGGGTGTGAGAACAGATACGCAGTATTTT
CDR3aa: CASSMGTGVRTDTQYF

d_gene: NA
v_gene: TRBV11-2
abundance: NA
j_gene: TRBJ2-3
CDR3nt: TGTGCCAGCGGTCGGGGGGCCCACCTTACCACCACAGATACGCAGTATTTT
CDR3aa: CASGRGAHLTTTDTQYF

d_gene: NA
v_gene: TRBV18
abundance: once
j_gene: TRBJ2-1
CDR3nt: TGTGCCAGCTCTCTGGATCTTGCCGATGAGCAGTTCTTC
CDR3aa: CASSLDLADEQFF

d_gene: NA
v_gene: TRBV6-6
abundance: NA
j_gene: TRBJ2-5
CDR3nt: TGTGCCAGCAACCGGAGGGCCAGATCACAAGAGACCCAGTACTTC
CDR3aa: CASNRRARSQETQYF

d_gene: TRBD2
v_gene: TRBV19
abundance: once
j_gene: TRBJ2-1
CDR3nt: TGTGCCAGTAGTTCACGACTAGCGGGCCGCTTGTACAATGAGCAGTTCTTC
CDR3aa: CASSSRLAGRLYNEQFF

d_gene: NA
v_gene: TRBV3-1/TRBV3-2
abundance: NA
j_gene: TRBJ1-2
CDR3nt: TGTGCCAGTCGGGGGGCCAACTATGGCTACACCTTC
CDR3aa: CASRGANYGYTF

d_gene: NA
v_gene: TRBV30
abundance: NA
j_gene: TRBJ2-1
CDR3nt: TGTGCCTCCGAGGCGGGTCTCGGGAATGAGCAGTTCTTC
CDR3aa: CASEAGLGNEQFF

d_gene: NA
v_gene: TRBV30
abundance: NA
j_gene: TRBJ1-2
CDR3nt: TGTGCTTTTACAGGGTTCAGGGGCTACACCTTC
CDR3aa: CAFTGFRGYTF

d_gene: TRBD2
v_gene: TRBV15
abundance: NA
j_gene: TRBJ2-3
CDR3nt: TGTGCCACCAGCAGAGCAGGGCTAGCGGTAATCACAGATACGCAGTATTTT
CDR3aa: CATSRAGLAVITDTQYF

d_gene: TRBD2
v_gene: TRBV9
abundance: NA
j_gene: TRBJ2-3
CDR3nt: TGTGCCAGCAGCGGCCCCGGACTAGCGGACACAGATACGCAGTATTTT
CDR3aa: CASSGPGLADTDTQYF

d_gene: NA
v_gene: TRBV3-1/TRBV3-2
abundance: NA
j_gene: TRBJ1-2
CDR3nt: TGTGCCAGCAGCCAAGCAATCCGGCAGGGTAACTATGGCTACACCTTC
CDR3aa: CASSQAIRQGNYGYTF

d_gene: NA
v_gene: TRBV5-1
abundance: NA
j_gene: TRBJ1-1
CDR3nt: TGCGCCAGCAGCTTGTGGGAAGGGAACACTGAAGCTTTCTTT
CDR3aa: CASSLWEGNTEAFF

d_gene: NA
v_gene: TRBV28
abundance: NA
j_gene: TRBJ1-2
CDR3nt: TGTGCCAGCAGTTTATCGGGGGCCGACCTCCCGAACTATGGCTACACCTTC
CDR3aa: CASSLSGADLPNYGYTF

d_gene: NA
v_gene: TRBV5-1
abundance: NA
j_gene: TRBJ2-7
CDR3nt: TGCGCCAGCAGCTTGGGTCCGGCAGGGAGCTCCTACGAGCAGTACTTC
CDR3aa: CASSLGPAGSSYEQYF

d_gene: NA
v_gene: TRBV13
abundance: once
j_gene: TRBJ2-5
CDR3nt: TGTGCCAGCAGCACCCCGCAGGGAGGTGACATGGAGACCCAGTACTTC
CDR3aa: CASSTPQGGDMETQYF

d_gene: NA
v_gene: TRBV7-2
abundance: NA
j_gene: TRBJ1-1
CDR3nt: TGTGCCAGCAGCTTAGACAGGGCCCAAGAAGCTTTCTTT
CDR3aa: CASSLDRAQEAFF

d_gene: TRBD2
v_gene: TRBV9
abundance: NA
j_gene: TRBJ2-3
CDR3nt: TGTGCCAGCAGCGTAGGTGGGACTAGCTCCCATACGCAGTATTTT
CDR3aa: CASSVGGTSSHTQYF

d_gene: TRBD1
v_gene: TRBV24-1
abundance: NA
j_gene: TRBJ2-1
CDR3nt: TGTGCCACCAGTGACCTCCCCGGACAGGGGAGGGTCAATGAGCAGTTCTTC
CDR3aa: CATSDLPGQGRVNEQFF

d_gene: NA
v_gene: TRBV7-9
abundance: NA
j_gene: TRBJ1-4
CDR3nt: TGTGCCACTACACCCGGGCCAGGGGACGAGGGAACTAATGAAAAACTGTTTTTT
CDR3aa: CATTPGPGDEGTNEKLFF

d_gene: TRBD1
v_gene: TRBV7-8
abundance: NA
j_gene: TRBJ2-5
CDR3nt: TGTGCCAGCAGCTTAGAAGGCAGGGGGATTATGGAGACCCAGTACTTC
CDR3aa: CASSLEGRGIMETQYF

d_gene: TRBD1
v_gene: TRBV11-2
abundance: NA
j_gene: TRBJ2-7
CDR3nt: TGTGCCAGCAGCGCGCGACAGGGCTACGAGCAGTACTTC
CDR3aa: CASSARQGYEQYF

d_gene: NA
v_gene: TRBV9
abundance: NA
j_gene: TRBJ1-4
CDR3nt: TGTGCCAGCAGCGGGGCGGAGGGAAAACTGTTTTTT
CDR3aa: CASSGAEGKLFF

d_gene: TRBD1
v_gene: TRBV19
abundance: NA
j_gene: TRBJ1-1
CDR3nt: TGTGCCAGTAGCCGGACAGGTGGGGACACTGAAGCTTTCTTT
CDR3aa: CASSRTGGDTEAFF

d_gene: NA
v_gene: TRBV4-3
abundance: NA
j_gene: TRBJ1-2
CDR3nt: TGCGCCAGCAGCCAAGAACGGGGGATTTTCTATGGCTACACCTTC
CDR3aa: CASSQERGIFYGYTF

d_gene: TRBD2
v_gene: TRBV15
abundance: NA
j_gene: TRBJ2-4
CDR3nt: TGTGCCACCAGCATGCTGGGGGGGTATGGGAACATTCAGTACTTC
CDR3aa: CATSMLGGYGNIQYF

d_gene: NA
v_gene: TRBV7-2
abundance: NA
j_gene: TRBJ1-5
CDR3nt: TGTGCCAGTCGACAGCCCAATCAGCCCCAGCATTTT
CDR3aa: CASRQPNQPQHF

d_gene: NA
v_gene: TRBV18
abundance: NA
j_gene: TRBJ1-3
CDR3nt: TGTGCCAGCTCACCACGGACGAGAGTTAGCTCTGGAAACACCATATATTTT
CDR3aa: CASSPRTRVSSGNTIYF

d_gene: TRBD1
v_gene: TRBV11-2
abundance: NA
j_gene: TRBJ1-1
CDR3nt: TGTGCCAGCAGCTTAGCGGGGACAGGGACCACTGAAGCTTTCTTT
CDR3aa: CASSLAGTGTTEAFF

d_gene: NA
v_gene: TRBV20-1
abundance: NA
j_gene: TRBJ2-5
CDR3nt: TGCAGCGGGCGCACCCAAGAGACCCAGTACTTC
CDR3aa: CSGRTQETQYF

d_gene: NA
v_gene: TRBV27
abundance: NA
j_gene: TRBJ2-1
CDR3nt: TGTGCCAGCAGTTTAGACAGCGACATCCTTTACAATGAGCAGTTCTTC
CDR3aa: CASSLDSDILYNEQFF

d_gene: TRBD2
v_gene: TRBV25-1
abundance: NA
j_gene: TRBJ2-7
CDR3nt: TGTGCCAGCAGTGGGGGGGGAGGGCAGTACTTC
CDR3aa: CASSGGGGQYF

d_gene: TRBD1
v_gene: TRBV3-1/TRBV3-2
abundance: NA
j_gene: TRBJ1-1
CDR3nt: TGTGCCAGCAGCCACTACAGGGGACCCCTCGGCACTGAAGCTTTCTTT
CDR3aa: CASSHYRGPLGTEAFF

d_gene: TRBD2
v_gene: TRBV7-2
abundance: NA
j_gene: TRBJ2-1
CDR3nt: TGTGCCAGCAGCTTAGCGCGGACTAGCGGGGTGGGAAATGAGCAGTTCTTC
CDR3aa: CASSLARTSGVGNEQFF

d_gene: TRBD1
v_gene: TRBV10-3
abundance: NA
j_gene: TRBJ2-3
CDR3nt: TGTGCCATCAGGCGACAGGGTGGGAGCACAGATACGCAGTATTTT
CDR3aa: CAIRRQGGSTDTQYF

d_gene: TRBD1
v_gene: TRBV27
abundance: NA
j_gene: TRBJ2-5
CDR3nt: TGTGCCAGGGGACAGACGAATAAAGAGACCCAGTACTTC
CDR3aa: CARGQTNKETQYF

d_gene: NA
v_gene: TRBV2
abundance: NA
j_gene: TRBJ2-2
CDR3nt: TGTGCCAGCAGTGTAAGGCGGGAGAACACCGGGGAGCTGTTTTTT
CDR3aa: CASSVRRENTGELFF

d_gene: NA
v_gene: TRBV19
abundance: few
j_gene: TRBJ1-2
CDR3nt: TGTGCCAGTAGCCTGGGGGATGGCTACACCTTC
CDR3aa: CASSLGDGYTF

d_gene: TRBD1
v_gene: TRBV19
abundance: NA
j_gene: TRBJ2-1
CDR3nt: TGTGCCAGTAGCCTCTTGGGGACAGGGAAAGCCAATGAGCAGTTCTTC
CDR3aa: CASSLLGTGKANEQFF

d_gene: TRBD1
v_gene: TRBV6-4
abundance: NA
j_gene: TRBJ2-7
CDR3nt: TGTGCCAGCAGTGTGGTATTAGGACAGGTTAGGTTC
CDR3aa: CASSVVLGQVRF